This entry describes one T cell receptor (beta chain). Antigen unknown. The sample belongs to a study of T cells in Graves' hyperthyroidism and ophthalmopathy. Overall study results and limits: In validation, the model predicted ophthalmopathy. These predictions came a median approximately six months before onset.

There were TCR beta CDR3 regions amplified from RNA transcripts. The HTBI primer set drove a first-round RT-PCR of the TCR CDR3. MiXCR was run by TCRdb on the multiplex PCR reads, yielding one entry per CDR3 protein. The profile shows around 620,000 distinct CDR3 sequences, 15% to 20% of them singletons. Germline CDR1 reads MDHEN; CDR2 reads SYDVKM. The CDR3 sequence is 20 residues long. The ends lost 5 bases at V and 6 bases at J; junction bases unmatched: 24. The sample comprised blood. The sequence derives from a woman aged 25-40 years with Graves' hyperthyroidism. This chain connects TRBV28 to TRBJ2-3, with TRBD2 identical over 9 bases. As DNA, the CDR3 is TGTGCCAGCAGTAACCCGTATGGGGGGGATATAGCGGGAGTAGCGGATACGCAGTATTTT. Translated, it gives CASSNPYGGDIAGVADTQYF.